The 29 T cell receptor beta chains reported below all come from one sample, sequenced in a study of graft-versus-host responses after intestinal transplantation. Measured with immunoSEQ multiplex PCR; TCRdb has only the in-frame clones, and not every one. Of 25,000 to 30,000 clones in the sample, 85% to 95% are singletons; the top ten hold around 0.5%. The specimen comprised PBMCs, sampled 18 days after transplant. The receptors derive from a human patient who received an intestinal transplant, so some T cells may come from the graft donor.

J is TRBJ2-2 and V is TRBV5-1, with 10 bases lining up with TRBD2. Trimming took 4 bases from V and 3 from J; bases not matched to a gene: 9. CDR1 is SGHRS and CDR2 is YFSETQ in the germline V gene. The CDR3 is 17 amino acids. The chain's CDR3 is CASSDKLAGSYTGELFF. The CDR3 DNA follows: TGCGCCAGCAGCGATAAACTAGCGGGGAGCTACACCGGGGAGCTGTTTTTT.

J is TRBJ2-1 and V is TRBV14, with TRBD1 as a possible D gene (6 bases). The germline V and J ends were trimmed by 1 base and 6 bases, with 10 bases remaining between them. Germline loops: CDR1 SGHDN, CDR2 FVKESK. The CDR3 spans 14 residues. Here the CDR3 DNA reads TGTGCCAGCAGCCAAGGTCCGACAGGCAATGAGCAGTTCTTC. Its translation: CASSQGPTGNEQFF.

CDR3 bases: TGTGCCAGCTCACCAGGGGCCCCCACAGATACGCAGTATTTT. Its protein is CASSPGAPTDTQYF. The V gene is TRBV18, the J gene TRBJ2-3; maybe TRBD1 (5 bases). The CDR3 runs to 14 residues. V lost 2 bases and J lost 2, with 8 bases in between. CDR1 is KGHSH and CDR2 is LQKENI in the germline V gene.

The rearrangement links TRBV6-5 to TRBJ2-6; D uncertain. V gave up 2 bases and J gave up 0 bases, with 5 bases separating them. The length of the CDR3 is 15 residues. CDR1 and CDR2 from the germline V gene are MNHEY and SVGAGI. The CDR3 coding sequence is TGTGCCAGCAGTTACCGTGACTCTGGGGCCAACGTCCTGACTTTC. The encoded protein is CASSYRDSGANVLTF.

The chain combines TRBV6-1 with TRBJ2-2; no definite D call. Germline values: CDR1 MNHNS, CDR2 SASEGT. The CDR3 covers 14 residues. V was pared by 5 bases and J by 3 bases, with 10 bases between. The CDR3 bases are TGTGCCAGCAGTCCCGGACGGCACACCGGGGAGCTGTTTTTT. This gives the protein CASSPGRHTGELFF.

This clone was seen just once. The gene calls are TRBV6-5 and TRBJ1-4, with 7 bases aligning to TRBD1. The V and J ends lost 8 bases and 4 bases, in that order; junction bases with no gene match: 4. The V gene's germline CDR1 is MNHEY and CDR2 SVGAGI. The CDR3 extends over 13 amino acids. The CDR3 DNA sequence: TGTGCCAGCCGGGGACAGATTAATGAAAAACTGTTTTTT. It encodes CASRGQINEKLFF.

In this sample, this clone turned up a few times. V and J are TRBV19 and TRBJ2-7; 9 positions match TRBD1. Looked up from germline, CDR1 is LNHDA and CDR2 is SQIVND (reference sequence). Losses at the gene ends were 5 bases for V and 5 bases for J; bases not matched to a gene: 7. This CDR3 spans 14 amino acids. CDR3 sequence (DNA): TGTGCCAGTAGTTACGGGACAGGGCTGAACGAGCAGTACTTC. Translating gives CASSYGTGLNEQYF.

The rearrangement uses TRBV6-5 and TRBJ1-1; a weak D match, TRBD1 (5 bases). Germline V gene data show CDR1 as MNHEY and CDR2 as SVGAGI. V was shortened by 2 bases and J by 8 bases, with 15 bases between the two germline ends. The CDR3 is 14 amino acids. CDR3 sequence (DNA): TGTGCCAGCAGTTACGGTCCGGCAGGGAGGGAAGCTTTCTTT. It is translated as CASSYGPAGREAFF.

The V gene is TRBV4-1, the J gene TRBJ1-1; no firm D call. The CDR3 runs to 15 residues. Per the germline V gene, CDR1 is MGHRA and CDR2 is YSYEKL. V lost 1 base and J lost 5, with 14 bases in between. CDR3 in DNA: TGCGCCAGCAGCCAAGTGTTGGGCCTTACAACTGAAGCTTTCTTT. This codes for CASSQVLGLTTEAFF.

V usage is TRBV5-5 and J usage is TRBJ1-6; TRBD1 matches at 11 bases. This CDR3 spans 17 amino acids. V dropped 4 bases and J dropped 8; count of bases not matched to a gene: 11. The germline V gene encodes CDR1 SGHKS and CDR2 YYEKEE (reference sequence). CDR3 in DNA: TGTGCCAGCAGCCGTCGGGACAGGGGGATTCTCGATTCACCCCTCCACTTT. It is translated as CASSRRDRGILDSPLHF.

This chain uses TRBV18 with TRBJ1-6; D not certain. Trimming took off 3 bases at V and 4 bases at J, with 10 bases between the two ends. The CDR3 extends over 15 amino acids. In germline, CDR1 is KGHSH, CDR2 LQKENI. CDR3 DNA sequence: TGTGCCAGCTCACCGATTCCGCAGTATAATTCACCCCTCCACTTT. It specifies CASSPIPQYNSPLHF.

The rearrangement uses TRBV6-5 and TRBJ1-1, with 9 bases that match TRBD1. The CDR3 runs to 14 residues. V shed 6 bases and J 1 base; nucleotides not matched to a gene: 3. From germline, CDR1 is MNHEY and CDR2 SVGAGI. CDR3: CASRGTGWNTEAFF. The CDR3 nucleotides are TGTGCCAGCAGAGGGACAGGGTGGAACACTGAAGCTTTCTTT.

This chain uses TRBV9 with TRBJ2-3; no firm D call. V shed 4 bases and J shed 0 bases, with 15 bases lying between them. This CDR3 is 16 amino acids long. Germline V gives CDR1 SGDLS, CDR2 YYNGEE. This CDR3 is CASSPGSLTSTDTQYF. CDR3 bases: TGTGCCAGCAGCCCCGGGTCTCTAACTAGCACAGATACGCAGTATTTT.

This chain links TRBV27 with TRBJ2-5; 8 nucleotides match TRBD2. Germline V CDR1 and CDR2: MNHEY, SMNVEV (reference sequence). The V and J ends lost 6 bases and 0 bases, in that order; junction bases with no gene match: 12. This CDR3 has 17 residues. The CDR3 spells CASSPTRLALYQETQYF. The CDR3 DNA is TGTGCCAGCAGCCCTACTCGACTAGCGCTGTACCAAGAGACCCAGTACTTC.

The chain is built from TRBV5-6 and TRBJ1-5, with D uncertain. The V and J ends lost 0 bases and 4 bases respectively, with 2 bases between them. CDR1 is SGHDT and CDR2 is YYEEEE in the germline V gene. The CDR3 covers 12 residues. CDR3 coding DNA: TGTGCCAGCAGCTTGGGGAATCAGCCCCAGCATTTT. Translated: CASSLGNQPQHF.

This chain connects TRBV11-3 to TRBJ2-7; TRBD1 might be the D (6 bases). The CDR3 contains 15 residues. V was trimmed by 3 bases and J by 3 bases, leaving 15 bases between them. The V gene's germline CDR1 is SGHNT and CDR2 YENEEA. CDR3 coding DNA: TGTGCCAGCAGCTTTTCCCAGGGGTCCCTCTACGAGCAGTACTTC. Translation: CASSFSQGSLYEQYF. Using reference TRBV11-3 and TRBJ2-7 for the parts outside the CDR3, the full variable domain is EAGVVQSPRYKIIEKKQPVAFWCNPISGHNTLYWYLQNLGQGPELLIRYENEEAVDDSQLPKDRFSAERLKGVDSTLKIQPAELGDSAVYLCASSFSQGSLYEQYFGPGTRLTVT.

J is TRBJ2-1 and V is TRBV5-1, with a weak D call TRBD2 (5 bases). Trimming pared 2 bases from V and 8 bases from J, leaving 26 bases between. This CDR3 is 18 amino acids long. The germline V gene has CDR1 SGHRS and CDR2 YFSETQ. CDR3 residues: CASSFITVARPYFHEQFF. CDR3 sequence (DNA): TGCGCCAGCAGCTTTATAACGGTAGCGCGGCCGTATTTTCATGAGCAGTTCTTC.

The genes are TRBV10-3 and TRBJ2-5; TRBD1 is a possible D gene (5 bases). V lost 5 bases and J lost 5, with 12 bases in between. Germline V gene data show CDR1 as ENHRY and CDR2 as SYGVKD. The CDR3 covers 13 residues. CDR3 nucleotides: TGTGCCATCAGTCCCACAAAGGGGGAGACCCAGTACTTC. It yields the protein CAISPTKGETQYF.

DNA for the CDR3: TGCGCCAGCAGCTTCGGTCCGGGACCCAGAGGATACGAGCAGTACTTC. Protein sequence: CASSFGPGPRGYEQYF. The chain uses TRBV5-1 and TRBJ2-7; tentatively, D is TRBD1 or TRBD2 (5 bases each). The V gene lost 2 bases and the J gene lost 4 bases, with 19 bases spanning the gap. CDR1 is SGHRS, CDR2 YFSETQ, per germline. The CDR3 is 16 amino acids.

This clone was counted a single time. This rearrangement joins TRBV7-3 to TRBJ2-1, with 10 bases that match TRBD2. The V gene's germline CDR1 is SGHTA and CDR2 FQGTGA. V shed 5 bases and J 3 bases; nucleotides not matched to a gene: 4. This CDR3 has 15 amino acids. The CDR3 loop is CASSPGTSDYNEQFF. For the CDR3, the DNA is TGTGCCAGCAGCCCCGGGACTAGCGACTACAATGAGCAGTTCTTC.

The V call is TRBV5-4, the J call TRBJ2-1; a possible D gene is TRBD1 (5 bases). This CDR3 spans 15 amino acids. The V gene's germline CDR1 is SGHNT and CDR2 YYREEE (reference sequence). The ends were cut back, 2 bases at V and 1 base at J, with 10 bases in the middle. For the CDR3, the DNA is TGTGCCAGCAGCTTAGGGGTAGCTTCCTACAATGAGCAGTTCTTC. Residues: CASSLGVASYNEQFF. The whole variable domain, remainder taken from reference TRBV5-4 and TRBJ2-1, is ETGVTQSPTHLIKTRGQQVTLRCSSQSGHNTVSWYQQALGQGPQFIFQYYREEENGRGNFPPRFSGLQFPNYSSELNVNALELDDSALYLCASSLGVASYNEQFFGPGTRLTVL.

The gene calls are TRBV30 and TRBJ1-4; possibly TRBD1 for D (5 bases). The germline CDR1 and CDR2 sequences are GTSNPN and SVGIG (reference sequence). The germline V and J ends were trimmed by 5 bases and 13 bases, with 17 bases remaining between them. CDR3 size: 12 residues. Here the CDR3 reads CAWGGPSEGLFF. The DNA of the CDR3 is TGTGCCTGGGGGGGACCCTCCGAAGGACTGTTTTTT.

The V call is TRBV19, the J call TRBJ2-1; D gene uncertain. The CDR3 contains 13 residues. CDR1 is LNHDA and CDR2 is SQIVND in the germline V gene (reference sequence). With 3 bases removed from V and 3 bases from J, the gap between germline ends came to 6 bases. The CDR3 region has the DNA TGTGCCAGTAGTATCGGGCTCTACAATGAGCAGTTCTTC. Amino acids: CASSIGLYNEQFF.

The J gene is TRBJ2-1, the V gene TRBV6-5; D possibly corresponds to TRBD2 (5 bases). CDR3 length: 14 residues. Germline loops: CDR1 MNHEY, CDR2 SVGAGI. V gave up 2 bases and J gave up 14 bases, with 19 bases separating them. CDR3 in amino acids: CASSYDPGIPVKFF. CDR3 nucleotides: TGTGCCAGCAGTTACGACCCCGGGATCCCGGTTAAGTTCTTC.

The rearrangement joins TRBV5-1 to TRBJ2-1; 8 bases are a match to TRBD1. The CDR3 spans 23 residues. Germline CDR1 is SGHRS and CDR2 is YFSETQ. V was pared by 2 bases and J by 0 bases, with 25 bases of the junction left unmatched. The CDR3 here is CASSLRLSPYRDRRGFSYNEQFF. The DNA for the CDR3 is TGCGCCAGCAGCTTAAGGCTTAGTCCGTACCGGGACAGGAGGGGTTTCTCCTACAATGAGCAGTTCTTC.

The CDR3 DNA sequence: TGTGCCAGCAGTCCGGATAGCAATCAGCCCCAGCATTTT. It is translated as CASSPDSNQPQHF. The V and J genes are TRBV2 and TRBJ1-5, with unresolved D. This CDR3 has 13 residues. CDR1 SNHLY and CDR2 FYNNEI come from the germline V gene. With 5 bases removed from V and 0 bases from J, the gap between germline ends came to 5 bases.

The CDR3 sequence: CASSLDAGTGVYEQYF. The CDR3 DNA follows: TGTGCCAGCAGCTTAGACGCCGGGACAGGGGTGTACGAGCAGTACTTC. J is TRBJ2-7 and V is TRBV7-3; 10 bases are a match to TRBD1. The CDR3 is 16 amino acids. Trimming cost V 2 bases and J 4 bases; bases outside gene matches: 8. Germline V gene sequence: CDR1 SGHTA, CDR2 FQGTGA.

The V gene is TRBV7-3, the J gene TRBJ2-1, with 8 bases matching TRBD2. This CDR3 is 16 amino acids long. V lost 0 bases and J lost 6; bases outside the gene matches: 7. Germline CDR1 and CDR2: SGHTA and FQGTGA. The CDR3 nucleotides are TGTGCCAGCAGCTTAACTGCGGGACTAGTTGTCAATGAGCAGTTCTTC. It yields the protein CASSLTAGLVVNEQFF.

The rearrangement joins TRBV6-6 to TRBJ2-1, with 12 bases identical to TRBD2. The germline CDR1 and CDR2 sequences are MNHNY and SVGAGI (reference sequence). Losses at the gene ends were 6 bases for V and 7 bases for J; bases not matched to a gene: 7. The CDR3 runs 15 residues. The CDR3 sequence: CASSLTSGGGNEQFF. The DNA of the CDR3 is TGTGCCAGCAGCCTGACTAGCGGGGGCGGGAATGAGCAGTTCTTC.